A selection of T cell receptor beta chains follows, all from one sample in a study of vaccination effects on CD4 cells after COVID-19. Assay: immunoSEQ multiplex PCR; the TCRdb copy retains only in-frame clones and omits some. Of approximately 15,000 clones listed, about 74% are singletons. No cognate antigen is known for these TCRs. The sequenced sample was CD4+ T cells from PBMCs cultured with HCoV-NL63 spike peptides, obtained after COVID-19 vaccination. The receptors here all came from a human donor who received a COVID-19 vaccine. Both conserved end residues are part of each CDR3. The order of the fields is J gene, D gene, clone size, V gene, CDR3 protein, CDR3 DNA. D genes are given only for firm matches. Clone sizes are given selectively: once, few, many, or a class where the clone is expanded.

J gene: TRBJ1-1; D gene: .; clone size: .; V gene: TRBV7-9; CDR3 protein: CASSLKGRGPRTEAFF; CDR3 DNA: TGTGCCAGCAGCCTTAAGGGACGTGGCCCACGTACTGAAGCTTTCTTT
J gene: TRBJ1-2; D gene: .; clone size: .; V gene: TRBV6-5; CDR3 protein: CASSYSIARQGEGYTF; CDR3 DNA: TGTGCCAGCAGTTACTCGATTGCCCGGCAGGGAGAGGGCTACACCTTC
J gene: TRBJ1-4; D gene: .; clone size: .; V gene: TRBV6-5; CDR3 protein: CASSYRRTNEKLFF; CDR3 DNA: TGTGCCAGCAGTTATCGACGAACTAATGAAAAACTGTTTTTT
J gene: TRBJ2-5; D gene: .; clone size: .; V gene: TRBV5-6; CDR3 protein: CASSLDGEQETQYF; CDR3 DNA: TGTGCCAGCAGCTTGGACGGAGAACAAGAGACCCAGTACTTC
J gene: TRBJ2-3; D gene: TRBD1; clone size: .; V gene: TRBV6-2/TRBV6-3; CDR3 protein: CASSSPGGDRWRDTQYF; CDR3 DNA: TGTGCCAGCAGTTCTCCGGGCGGGGACAGGTGGAGGGATACGCAGTATTTT
J gene: TRBJ2-7; D gene: .; clone size: .; V gene: TRBV24-1; CDR3 protein: CATSQDAVGEQYF; CDR3 DNA: TGTGCCACCAGTCAAGACGCCGTGGGCGAGCAGTACTTC
J gene: TRBJ2-2; D gene: .; clone size: .; V gene: TRBV10-3; CDR3 protein: CAISGRGAGELFF; CDR3 DNA: TGTGCCATCAGTGGCAGGGGAGCCGGGGAGCTGTTTTTT
J gene: TRBJ1-1; D gene: .; clone size: .; V gene: TRBV4-2; CDR3 protein: CASSQAGAPSGTEAFF; CDR3 DNA: TGTGCCAGCAGCCAAGCTGGTGCACCTTCGGGCACTGAAGCTTTCTTT
J gene: TRBJ1-1; D gene: TRBD1; clone size: .; V gene: TRBV10-3; CDR3 protein: CAISRDRDSTEAFF; CDR3 DNA: TGTGCCATCAGTCGCGACAGGGACTCCACTGAAGCTTTCTTT
J gene: TRBJ2-7; D gene: .; clone size: once; V gene: TRBV27; CDR3 protein: CASSLVRGRGQTSNYEQYF; CDR3 DNA: TGTGCCAGCAGTTTGGTGAGGGGAAGGGGACAGACTAGTAACTACGAGCAGTACTTC
J gene: TRBJ2-1; D gene: .; clone size: .; V gene: TRBV7-8; CDR3 protein: CASSLEVRYNEQFF; CDR3 DNA: TGTGCCAGCAGCTTAGAGGTTAGGTACAATGAGCAGTTCTTC
J gene: TRBJ2-5; D gene: .; clone size: .; V gene: TRBV5-1; CDR3 protein: CASSPTGRPEETQYF; CDR3 DNA: TGCGCCAGCAGCCCTACGGGCCGACCGGAGGAGACCCAGTACTTC
J gene: TRBJ2-7; D gene: .; clone size: .; V gene: TRBV9; CDR3 protein: CASSPTSGATTYEQYF; CDR3 DNA: TGTGCCAGCAGCCCTACCTCCGGGGCGACTACCTACGAGCAGTACTTC
J gene: TRBJ1-3; D gene: .; clone size: .; V gene: TRBV5-5; CDR3 protein: CASSLGPFSGNTIYF; CDR3 DNA: TGTGCCAGCAGCCTTGGGCCCTTCTCTGGAAACACCATATATTTT
J gene: TRBJ2-7; D gene: TRBD1; clone size: .; V gene: TRBV7-2; CDR3 protein: CASSRDRGHYEQYF; CDR3 DNA: TGTGCCAGCAGCCGGGACAGGGGGCACTACGAGCAGTACTTC
J gene: TRBJ2-5; D gene: TRBD1; clone size: .; V gene: TRBV5-8; CDR3 protein: CASSKPWGQQETQYF; CDR3 DNA: TGTGCCAGCAGCAAACCCTGGGGACAGCAAGAGACCCAGTACTTC
J gene: TRBJ1-2; D gene: .; clone size: few; V gene: TRBV5-4; CDR3 protein: CASRQTLNYGYTF; CDR3 DNA: TGTGCCAGCAGGCAGACTTTAAACTATGGCTACACCTTC
J gene: TRBJ2-7; D gene: TRBD1; clone size: .; V gene: TRBV11-1; CDR3 protein: CASRDRGGVYEQYF; CDR3 DNA: TGTGCCAGCAGAGATCGAGGGGGCGTGTACGAGCAGTACTTC
J gene: TRBJ2-7; D gene: TRBD1; clone size: .; V gene: TRBV28; CDR3 protein: CASRRTGNYEQYF; CDR3 DNA: TGTGCCAGCAGACGGACAGGGAACTACGAGCAGTACTTC
J gene: TRBJ1-1; D gene: .; clone size: .; V gene: TRBV29-1; CDR3 protein: CSVEDRLANTEAFF; CDR3 DNA: TGCAGCGTTGAAGACCGGCTAGCGAACACTGAAGCTTTCTTT
J gene: TRBJ1-6; D gene: TRBD1; clone size: .; V gene: TRBV5-1; CDR3 protein: CASSSRQGWDSPLHF; CDR3 DNA: TGCGCCAGCAGCTCGCGACAGGGTTGGGATTCACCCCTCCACTTT
J gene: TRBJ2-1; D gene: TRBD2; clone size: .; V gene: TRBV19; CDR3 protein: CASSIATSGGYNEQFF; CDR3 DNA: TGTGCCAGTAGTATCGCGACTAGCGGGGGGTACAATGAGCAGTTCTTC